What follows are 20 T cell receptor beta chains derived from one specimen sequenced in a study of radiation and T cells in renal cell carcinoma. Here immunoSEQ multiplex PCR was the method, and the copy in TCRdb shows in-frame clones only, minus some. In the table there are about 140,000 clones, approximately 87% of which are singletons. The time point denotes: baseline pretreatment blood. Treatment described: 15 Gy SBRT to primary tumor, nephrectomy 4 weeks later. The material sequenced was blood, taken from a patient whose treatment included radiotherapy and nephrectomy. These receptors were taken from a woman in her fifties or sixties with renal cell carcinoma.

The chain has TRBV25-1 and TRBJ2-7; 9 bases match TRBD1. There are 15 residues in the CDR3. Unmatched junction bases numbered 5, after V lost 4 bases and J lost 1 base. Germline CDR1 reads MGHDK; CDR2 reads SYGVNS. The CDR3 here is CASSGFDRGSYEQYF. In nucleotides, the CDR3 is TGTGCCAGCAGTGGATTCGACAGGGGGTCCTACGAGCAGTACTTC.

This chain connects TRBV6-5 to TRBJ2-3; D unclear. V shed 10 bases and J shed 4 bases, with 6 bases lying between them. Germline CDR1 MNHEY, CDR2 SVGAGI. The CDR3 length is 10 residues. CDR3 amino acids: CATGADTQYF. The CDR3 coding sequence is TGTGCCACCGGAGCAGATACGCAGTATTTT.

The V gene is TRBV5-1, the J gene TRBJ1-6; D is unclear. The length of the CDR3 is 15 residues. V was pared by 0 bases and J by 9 bases, with 13 bases between. Germline CDR1 SGHRS, CDR2 YFSETQ. The CDR3 sequence is CASSLEGSSFSPLHF. In DNA, the CDR3 is TGCGCCAGCAGCTTGGAGGGCAGCAGTTTTTCACCCCTCCACTTT.

This clone was seen only a few times. This chain links TRBV28 with TRBJ1-2; D is undetermined. The CDR3 totals 14 residues. From germline, CDR1 is MDHEN and CDR2 SYDVKM. The ends were cut back, 3 bases at V and 2 bases at J, with 10 bases in the middle. The CDR3 spells CASSLVATNYGYTF. CDR3 nucleotide sequence: TGTGCCAGCAGTTTGGTGGCCACGAACTATGGCTACACCTTC.

The table lists this clone with many counts. This chain uses TRBV6-6 with TRBJ1-2; 7 nucleotides match TRBD1. V was pared by 5 bases and J by 8 bases, with 11 bases of the junction left unmatched. The CDR3 covers 14 residues. Germline CDR1 is MNHNY and CDR2 is SVGAGI (reference sequence). CDR3 sequence: CASSNETRGPGYTF. The CDR3 DNA reads as TGTGCCAGCAGTAACGAAACAAGGGGGCCGGGCTACACCTTC.

The J gene is TRBJ2-3, the V gene TRBV5-6; TRBD2 agrees at 8 bases. There are 14 residues in the CDR3. Trimming removed 5 bases from V and 2 bases from J; junction bases left unmatched: 4. Germline values: CDR1 SGHDT, CDR2 YYEEEE. CDR3 residues: CASSKAGVTDTQYF. The DNA for the CDR3 is TGTGCCAGCAGTAAAGCGGGAGTCACAGATACGCAGTATTTT.

The CDR3 sequence: CASSVGSYTGELFF. In DNA form, the CDR3 reads TGTGCCAGCAGCGTAGGGAGCTACACCGGGGAGCTGTTTTTT. The V call is TRBV9, the J call TRBJ2-2; D is uncertain. The CDR3 totals 14 residues. V lost 0 bases and J 3 bases, leaving 6 bases between the germline ends. The V gene's germline CDR1 is SGDLS and CDR2 YYNGEE.

The V gene is TRBV29-1, the J gene TRBJ1-3, with D unclear. Germline lookup yields CDR1 SQVTM and CDR2 ANQGSEA. CDR3 size: 12 residues. V dropped 1 base and J dropped 8 bases, with 9 bases sitting between them. The CDR3 region is CSVEGGGDTIYF. The CDR3, as DNA: TGCAGCGTTGAAGGAGGCGGGGACACCATATATTTT.

The rearrangement joins TRBV6-5 to TRBJ2-7, with 8 bases fitting TRBD1. With V trimmed by 0 bases and J by 4 bases, 5 bases remained unmatched. The CDR3 covers 15 residues. CDR1 and CDR2 (germline): MNHEY, SVGAGI. Here the CDR3 DNA reads TGTGCCAGCAGTTACTCCGGGACAGGCCAATACGAGCAGTACTTC. It yields the protein CASSYSGTGQYEQYF.

This clone showed up just a few times. This specimen includes other DNA sequences encoding the same CDR3. The chain joins TRBV5-1 to TRBJ2-3; D is ambiguous. Between the trimmed V and J ends, which lost 0 bases and 5 bases, there was a span of 4 bases. Germline CDR1 is SGHRS and CDR2 is YFSETQ. The CDR3 length is 12 residues. CDR3 amino acids: CASSLAGDTQYF. DNA of the CDR3: TGCGCCAGCAGCTTGGCTGGAGATACGCAGTATTTT.

CDR3 bases: TGTGCCAGCAGTTCAGGGGGCACCCAAGCTTTCTTT. It codes for CASSSGGTQAFF. This chain links TRBV28 with TRBJ1-1, with 8 bases fitting TRBD1. V lost 4 bases, J lost 9 bases, and 4 bases stayed unmatched. The germline CDR1 and CDR2 sequences are MDHEN and SYDVKM. The CDR3 runs to 12 residues.

CDR3 loop: CASSPGGPYEQYF. The CDR3 coding sequence is TGTGCCAGCAGCCCAGGGGGTCCCTACGAGCAGTACTTC. This rearrangement joins TRBV5-4 to TRBJ2-7, with 7 bases that match TRBD1. The CDR3 is 13 residues long. The trim removed 4 bases at V and 2 bases at J, leaving 3 bases unmatched. Germline V gene data show CDR1 as SGHNT and CDR2 as YYREEE (reference sequence).

The gene calls are TRBV7-2 and TRBJ2-7; no reliable D call. The germline V and J ends were trimmed by 2 bases and 7 bases, with 21 bases remaining between them. CDR3 length: 16 residues. Germline V gives CDR1 SGHTA, CDR2 FQGNSA. For the CDR3, the DNA is TGTGCCAGCAGCTTATATTTCGGCAGCACTTCTCTGGAGCAGTACTTC. As protein: CASSLYFGSTSLEQYF.

J is TRBJ2-3 and V is TRBV30, with a tentative D call TRBD1 (5 bases). Germline CDR1 and CDR2: GTSNPN and SVGIG (reference sequence). The V gene lost 3 bases and the J gene lost 6 bases, with 10 bases spanning the gap. This CDR3 spans 12 amino acids. The CDR3 protein is CAWRARVDTQYF. The DNA for the CDR3 is TGTGCCTGGAGGGCCAGGGTCGATACGCAGTATTTT.

In this sample, this clone turned up once. The chain is built from TRBV5-4 and TRBJ2-5; 7 nucleotides match TRBD1. Trimming at V came to 3 bases and at J to 0 bases, leaving 2 bases not matched to a gene. The CDR3 is 14 amino acids. Germline loops: CDR1 SGHNT, CDR2 YYREEE (reference sequence). The CDR3 loop reads CASSWGTDQETQYF. Here the CDR3 DNA reads TGTGCCAGCAGCTGGGGGACAGACCAAGAGACCCAGTACTTC.

The V gene is TRBV11-2, the J gene TRBJ2-3; 9 bases map to TRBD1. Germline-derived CDR1 and CDR2 are SGHAT and FQNNGV. The J segment lost 4 bases and the V segment lost 5 bases, leaving 7 bases of the junction unmatched. The CDR3 is 15 residues long. As DNA, the CDR3 is TGTGCCAGCAGCGGGGGACAGGGCGACGCAGATACGCAGTATTTT. The encoded protein is CASSGGQGDADTQYF.

The chain combines TRBV27 with TRBJ1-2; D might be TRBD1 (6 bases). V was cut by 0 bases and J by 8 bases, with 13 bases left in between. This CDR3 is 14 amino acids long. Per germline, CDR1 MNHEY and CDR2 SMNVEV (reference sequence). The CDR3, as DNA: TGTGCCAGCAGTTTATCGAACAGGGTATACGGCTACACCTTC. Translated: CASSLSNRVYGYTF.

V gene TRBV19 combines with J gene TRBJ1-2; D possibly corresponds to TRBD1 (5 bases). Germline V CDR1 and CDR2: LNHDA, SQIVND (reference sequence). The germline V and J ends were trimmed by 7 bases and 4 bases, with 13 bases remaining between them. This CDR3 is built from 13 residues. This chain's CDR3 is CASNSGYSYGYTF. CDR3 DNA: TGTGCCAGTAATTCAGGGTACAGCTATGGCTACACCTTC. Full variable domain (outside the CDR3, taken from reference TRBV19 and TRBJ1-2): DGGITQSPKYLFRKEGQNVTLSCEQNLNHDAMYWYRQDPGQGLRLIYYSQIVNDFQKGDIAEGYSVSREKKESFPLTVTSAQKNPTAFYLCASNSGYSYGYTFGSGTRLTVV.

The gene calls are TRBV4-2 and TRBJ2-3, with 9 bases fitting TRBD2. V gave up 0 bases and J gave up 6 bases; unmatched junction bases: 10. The CDR3 loop spans 17 amino acids. Germline lookup yields CDR1 LGHNA and CDR2 YNFKEQ. The CDR3 coding sequence is TGTGCCAGCAGCCAAGAAGCTCTGTGGCGGGAGGGGGATACGCAGTATTTT. Its protein is CASSQEALWREGDTQYF.

This chain connects TRBV1 to TRBJ2-2. TRBV1 counts as a pseudogene. This CDR3 has 19 residues. The CDR3, as DNA: TGCACCAGCAGGCAAGCCTCCCTTATGGGACCGGCAAGTGACGGGGAGCTGTTTTTT. This gives the protein CTSRQASLMGPASDGELFF.